The 22 T cell receptor beta chains below were found in one sample sequenced in a study of cytomegalovirus exposure and HLA in healthy donors. The PCR was carried out with 60 Vbeta primers and 13 Jbeta primers. Assay: immunoSEQ multiplex PCR; the TCRdb copy retains only in-frame clones and omits some. The table lists some 190,000 clones, 70% to 75% of them singletons. The material sequenced was PBMCs. All receptors derive from a woman in her 30s in good health and CMV-seropositive.

The gene calls are TRBV28 and TRBJ2-5; D is tentatively TRBD1 or TRBD2 (5 bases each). The J call may be faulty, since TRBJ2-7 better matches the DNA end. Per the germline V gene, CDR1 is MDHEN and CDR2 is SYDVKM. The CDR3 runs to 11 residues. The CDR3 DNA reads TGTGCCAGCAGTGAGGGACACGAGCAGTACTTC. Its protein is CASSEGHEQYF.

The gene calls are TRBV27 and TRBJ2-1, with a possible D match to TRBD2 (6 bases). There are 16 residues in the CDR3. Germline CDR1 is MNHEY and CDR2 is SMNVEV (reference sequence). Trimming left V 3 bases short and J 10 bases short, with 22 bases between. CDR3 residues: CASSLLAVETSGEQFF. CDR3 coding DNA: TGTGCCAGCAGTTTGTTAGCGGTCGAGACGTCGGGCGAGCAGTTCTTC.

The CDR3 region has the DNA TGTGCCAGCAATTGGTACGGGGGGGGGACTCAAGCTTTCTTT. It codes for CASNWYGGGTQAFF. The chain joins TRBV28 to TRBJ1-1; a weak D match, TRBD1 (5 bases). Between the trimmed V and J ends, which lost 7 bases and 9 bases, there was a span of 21 bases. This CDR3 has 14 residues. Germline CDR1 reads MDHEN; CDR2 reads SYDVKM.

As for this clone: Mismatch with germline at one junction end may stem from a read error. The genes are TRBV18 and TRBJ1-1; TRBD1 might be the D (5 bases). Germline V gene lookup returns CDR1 KGHSH and CDR2 LQKENI. The length of the CDR3 is 13 residues. This chain's CDR3 is CASSAPGGTEAFF. The CDR3 nucleotides are TGTGCCAGCTCAGCACCGGGGGGGACTGAAGCTTTCTTT. The entire variable domain, with the rest obtained from reference TRBV18 and TRBJ1-1, is as follows: NAGVMQNPRHLVRRRGQEARLRCSPMKGHSHVYWYRQLPEEGLKFMVYLQKENIIDESGMPKERFSAEFPKEGPSILRIQQVVRGDSAAYFCASSAPGGTEAFFGQGTRLTVV.

This chain uses TRBV7-6 with TRBJ1-5, with D possibly TRBD1 on 5 matching bases. Germline CDR1 and CDR2: SGHVS and FNYEAQ. V lost 1 base and J lost 6, with 13 bases in between. The CDR3 covers 15 residues. The CDR3 spells CASSLGRGGAQPQHF. The CDR3 DNA sequence: TGTGCCAGCAGCTTAGGCCGGGGGGGAGCTCAGCCCCAGCATTTT.

This chain uses TRBV19 with TRBJ2-6; 13 bases align to TRBD2. The germline V gene has CDR1 LNHDA and CDR2 SQIVND (reference sequence). After removal of 5 bases from V and 1 base from J, the junction contained 5 bases not matched to a gene. This CDR3 is built from 18 residues. CDR3 sequence reads: CASSLRTSGRSGANVLTF. CDR3 sequence (DNA): TGTGCCAGTAGTCTACGGACTAGCGGGAGATCTGGGGCCAACGTCCTGACTTTC.

The J gene is TRBJ2-7, the V gene TRBV28; TRBD2 aligns across 7 bases. Germline V CDR1 and CDR2: MDHEN, SYDVKM. The CDR3 is 20 amino acids. The trim removed 2 bases at V and 5 bases at J, leaving 24 bases unmatched. The CDR3 sequence: CASSLAGRWLLAEEIDEQYF. In DNA, the CDR3 is TGTGCCAGCAGTTTAGCCGGGAGGTGGTTGCTAGCGGAGGAAATCGACGAGCAGTACTTC.

The chain employs TRBV21-1 and TRBJ2-2; the table's D call of TRBD2 was not tested on the DNA. TRBV21-1 is designated a pseudogene. The CDR3 loop spans 15 amino acids. CDR3 bases: TGTGCCAGCAGCGCGGGACTAGCGGGTAAGGGGGAGCTGTTTTTT. This gives the protein CASSAGLAGKGELFF.

The CDR3 protein is CASSCESRDRDQETQYF. CDR3 nucleotide sequence: TGTGCCAGCAGCTGTGAAAGCCGGGACAGGGACCAAGAGACCCAGTACTTC. The chain joins TRBV11-3 to TRBJ2-5, with 9 bases aligning to TRBD1. With V trimmed by 4 bases and J by 0 bases, 9 bases remained unmatched. The CDR3 covers 17 residues. Germline V gene lookup returns CDR1 SGHNT and CDR2 YENEEA.

The V gene is TRBV28, the J gene TRBJ1-1; TRBD1 might be the D (6 bases). CDR3 length: 14 amino acids. Germline CDR1 and CDR2: MDHEN and SYDVKM. V lost 8 bases, J lost 6 bases, and 19 bases lay in between. The CDR3 coding sequence is TGTGCCAGCCCTGGGGCTCTCGACAGGTCTGAAGCTTTCTTT. It codes for CASPGALDRSEAFF.

This clone was detected only a few times. V is TRBV6-5 and J is TRBJ2-7, with 10 positions matching TRBD1. Germline values: CDR1 MNHEY, CDR2 SVGAGI. Trimming cost V 0 bases and J 3 bases; bases outside gene matches: 2. CDR3 length equals 15 residues. The CDR3 is CASSYSGTGVYEQYF. As DNA, the CDR3 is TGTGCCAGCAGTTACTCCGGGACAGGGGTCTACGAGCAGTACTTC.

The chain couples TRBV7-9 to TRBJ1-1; D gene uncertain. In germline, CDR1 is SEHNR, CDR2 FQNEAQ (reference sequence). The CDR3 loop spans 14 amino acids. The V gene lost 5 bases and the J gene lost 8 bases, with 18 bases spanning the gap. The CDR3, as DNA: TGTGCCAGCAGCCCCATGGCCGGACTAGTGGAAGCTTTCTTT. Protein product: CASSPMAGLVEAFF.

The V call is TRBV5-1, the J call TRBJ1-5; D is unresolved. The CDR3 covers 14 residues. Per germline, CDR1 SGHRS and CDR2 YFSETQ. The ends were cut back, 0 bases at V and 7 bases at J, with 11 bases in the middle. The CDR3 nucleotides are TGCGCCAGCAGCTTGGGACCGGAGGCCCAGCCCCAGCATTTT. It codes for CASSLGPEAQPQHF.

The chain is built from TRBV5-1 and TRBJ2-5; D uncertain. CDR3 size: 11 residues. The germline V gene has CDR1 SGHRS and CDR2 YFSETQ. V shed 6 bases and J shed 5 bases, with 8 bases lying between them. CDR3: CASKIQETQYF. In DNA form, the CDR3 reads TGCGCCAGCAAGATCCAGGAGACCCAGTACTTC.

This clone was observed a handful of times. The rearrangement uses TRBV19 and TRBJ2-1, with D perhaps TRBD2 (5 bases). Germline CDR1 LNHDA, CDR2 SQIVND (reference sequence). The CDR3 runs 12 residues. V lost 3 bases to trimming and J lost 9 bases, with 9 bases between them. CDR3 nucleotide sequence: TGTGCCAGTAGTATGGTGGGAGCTGAGCAGTTCTTC. Its translation is CASSMVGAEQFF.

This chain connects TRBV6-1 to TRBJ1-5, with D perhaps matching TRBD1 (6 bases). The germline V and J ends were trimmed by 4 bases and 1 base, with 11 bases remaining between them. Germline-derived CDR1 and CDR2 are MNHNS and SASEGT. The CDR3 is made up of 15 amino acids. CDR3 protein: CASSGGTSSNQPQHF. The CDR3 nucleotides are TGTGCCAGCAGTGGTGGGACATCCAGCAATCAGCCCCAGCATTTT.

The rearrangement links TRBV10-1 to TRBJ2-7; 8 bases are a match to TRBD2. This CDR3 region has 15 residues. CDR1 and CDR2 (germline): WNHNN, SYGVQD (reference sequence). V shed 0 bases, J shed 3 bases, and the junction held 4 bases outside the gene matches. This CDR3 reads CASSESRAGGYEQYF. The CDR3 bases are TGCGCCAGCAGTGAGTCTAGGGCGGGAGGCTACGAGCAGTACTTC.

The rearrangement links TRBV19 to TRBJ1-2; a possible D gene is TRBD1 (5 bases). The CDR3 has 14 amino acids. Germline CDR1 reads LNHDA; CDR2 reads SQIVND (reference sequence). Trimming stripped 5 bases from V and 4 bases from J, with 14 bases between. DNA of the CDR3: TGTGCCAGTAGTCCTCAGGGACTCCTCTATGGCTACACCTTC. The encoded protein is CASSPQGLLYGYTF.

In DNA, the CDR3 is TGTGCCAGCAGTCTGGGCCCCAACGAGCAGTACTTC. Translated: CASSLGPNEQYF. This chain connects TRBV25-1 to TRBJ2-7; D is unresolved. The ends were cut back, 5 bases at V and 5 bases at J, with 10 bases in the middle. CDR3 size: 12 residues. Germline CDR1 MGHDK, CDR2 SYGVNS.

The rearrangement joins TRBV19 to TRBJ2-3; TRBD1 is a possible D gene (6 bases). The germline V gene has CDR1 LNHDA and CDR2 SQIVND (reference sequence). The CDR3 is 13 residues long. V was clipped by 3 bases and J by 4 bases, with 8 bases between them. CDR3 amino acids: CASSITGPDTQYF. CDR3 nucleotides: TGTGCCAGTAGTATTACAGGGCCAGATACGCAGTATTTT.

The chain has TRBV21-1 and TRBJ1-5; TRBD1, the D gene given by the table, was not confirmed from the DNA. TRBV21-1 is a recognized pseudogene. The CDR3 contains 16 residues. CDR3 in DNA: TGTGCCAGCAGCAAAAGTAATCCTCAGGCGTATCAGCCCCAGCATTTT. Translated: CASSKSNPQAYQPQHF.

The V call is TRBV7-2, the J call TRBJ2-7, with 9 bases that match TRBD2. The length of the CDR3 is 15 residues. V trimming: 1 base; J trimming: 9 bases; junction bases outside the gene matches: 10. Germline assignment: CDR1 SGHTA and CDR2 FQGNSA. This CDR3 is CASSLGPSGINWQYF. The CDR3 DNA follows: TGTGCCAGCAGCTTAGGCCCTAGCGGGATAAATTGGCAGTACTTC.